A selection of T cell receptor beta chains follows, all from one sample in a study of identical twins. TCRdb analysed the 5' RACE reads with MiXCR anew, one entry per CDR3 protein. The table has 1.5 million to 2 million distinct CDR3 sequences, 32% seen once. Input material: cord blood. Receptors originate from a newborn girl in good health. Each CDR3 is given with its conserved first and last residue. D genes are given only for firm matches. Clone size is given for some rows only: seen once, a few or many times, or a class if the clone is expanded.

TRBV6-5,-,TRBJ2-1,few,TGTGCCAGCAGTGACCCCCGGGATGAGCAGTTCTTC,CASSDPRDEQFF
TRBV28,-,TRBJ1-1,few,TGTGCCAGCATCTTCGGGGGGGGGACTGAAGCTTTCTTT,CASIFGGGTEAFF
TRBV5-1,TRBD2,TRBJ2-5,many,TGCGCCAGCAGCTTGTTGCGCGGGAGCCAAGAGACCCAGTACTTC,CASSLLRGSQETQYF
TRBV3-1,-,TRBJ2-7,few,TGTGCCAGCAGCCAAGAACGGCTAGCGAGGAGCACCCAGTACTTC,CASSQERLARSTQYF
TRBV10-3,-,TRBJ2-7,few,TGTGCCATCAGTGTGCAGGGATCCGAGCAGTACTTC,CAISVQGSEQYF
TRBV2,-,TRBJ2-2,-,TGTGCCAGCAGTGAATCTAAAGTAGTAACCGGGGAGCTGTTTTTT,CASSESKVVTGELFF
TRBV20-1,-,TRBJ1-1,-,TGCAGTGCTAGAGATCCGGGATTGTGGGACACTGAAGCTTTCTTT,CSARDPGLWDTEAFF
TRBV20-1,-,TRBJ1-5,-,TGCAGTGCTGGGGACAAAAATCAGCCCCAGCATTTT,CSAGDKNQPQHF
TRBV4-1,-,TRBJ1-4,-,TGCGCCAGCAGCCACCCCAGGGAAAAACTGTTTTTT,CASSHPREKLFF
TRBV10-3,-,TRBJ2-7,-,TGTGCCACGGTCGGGAGTGGGGACAGACCCTACGAGCAGTACTTC,CATVGSGDRPYEQYF
TRBV15,TRBD1,TRBJ2-7,-,TGTGCCACCAAAACAGACAGGGGGCCCTACGAGCAGTACTTC,CATKTDRGPYEQYF
TRBV11-2,-,TRBJ2-3,-,TGTGCCAGCAGCTTTATCCGGGTCGATACGCAGTATTTT,CASSFIRVDTQYF
TRBV6-2/TRBV6-3,TRBD1,TRBJ1-4,-,TGTGCCAGCAGAAGAAACAGGGGATCATCAACTGATGAAAAACTGTTTTTT,CASRRNRGSSTDEKLFF
TRBV28,TRBD1,TRBJ1-6,-,TGTGCCAGCAGCCCTAACTGGGACAGGGCAGATTCACCCCTCCACTTT,CASSPNWDRADSPLHF
TRBV20-1,-,TRBJ2-7,-,TGCAGTGCCCTAGGCGTGGCCGCCGAGCAGTACTTC,CSALGVAAEQYF
TRBV19,-,TRBJ2-4,-,TGTGCCAGTAGTACCCCAGGATCGGTCTACAATGAGCAGTACTTC,CASSTPGSVYNEQYF
TRBV6-2/TRBV6-3,TRBD1,TRBJ1-2,many,TGTGCCAGCAGAAGGACAGGGTACAACTATGGCTACACCTTC,CASRRTGYNYGYTF
TRBV30,-,TRBJ2-5,-,TGTGCCGGGAGCGGTGGGGGGAAGCAGTACTTC,CAGSGGGKQYF
TRBV27,-,TRBJ2-1,few,TGTGCCAGCAGTTTATCCCCCGGGACCCCGTACAATGAGCAGTTCTTC,CASSLSPGTPYNEQFF
TRBV11-2,-,TRBJ2-1,-,TGTGCCAGCAGCAGGTTCTCGAACAATGAGCAGTTCTTC,CASSRFSNNEQFF
TRBV9,TRBD2,TRBJ2-1,-,TGTGCCAGCAGCGTACTAGCGGGGGGTTTTGAGCAGTTCTTC,CASSVLAGGFEQFF
TRBV2,TRBD2,TRBJ2-5,-,TGTGCCAGCAGTGATCTGGTTGCGGGGGTACAGACCCAGTACTTC,CASSDLVAGVQTQYF
TRBV29-1,TRBD1,TRBJ1-1,few,TGCAGCGTAGGGGACAGGGTTTTTTGGATGAACACTGAAGCTTTCTTT,CSVGDRVFWMNTEAFF
TRBV28,-,TRBJ2-2,few,TGTGCCAGCAGTTTTGCTGGTTCCCACACCGGGGAGCTGTTTTTT,CASSFAGSHTGELFF
TRBV10-3,-,TRBJ2-1,-,TGTGCCATCAGTGAGGGCGCCGACTGGTTCTTC,CAISEGADWFF
TRBV9,-,TRBJ1-5,few,TGTGCCAGCAGCGTAGACCCCGGGGGCAATCAGCCCCAGCATTTT,CASSVDPGGNQPQHF
TRBV10-3,-,TRBJ1-1,-,TGTGCCATCAGTGAGTCGATAAGGCCCGGGGGTACTGAAGCTTTCTTT,CAISESIRPGGTEAFF
TRBV10-3,TRBD2,TRBJ2-7,-,TGTGCCACCAGTGCCTTGACTAGCGGGAGAACCTACGAGCAGTACTTC,CATSALTSGRTYEQYF
TRBV25-1,-,TRBJ2-1,-,TGTGCCAGCAGTGAATATCCAGGGGCCGTCTCGCAGTTCTTC,CASSEYPGAVSQFF
TRBV4-1,-,TRBJ2-5,-,TGCGCCAGCAGCCAAGAAAGTGTAGGGCGGCAAGAGACCCAGTACTTC,CASSQESVGRQETQYF
TRBV7-2,-,TRBJ2-1,-,TGTGCCAGCAGCCTCCAATTGGGGGGTTACAATGAGCAGTTCTTC,CASSLQLGGYNEQFF
TRBV10-3,-,TRBJ1-2,few,TGTGCCACTGGGACGGAGGAACCCTATGGCTACACCTTC,CATGTEEPYGYTF
TRBV29-1,TRBD1,TRBJ1-2,many,TGCAGCGTTGGGGACAGGTTCTATGGCTACACCTTC,CSVGDRFYGYTF
TRBV20-1,-,TRBJ1-1,-,TGCAGTGCTAGACAGGGCGCAAAAAACACTGAAGCTTTCTTT,CSARQGAKNTEAFF
TRBV6-5,-,TRBJ1-4,-,TGTGCCAGCAGTGGTTCGGGGGCTGCTAATGAAAAACTGTTTTTT,CASSGSGAANEKLFF